The present entry profiles one T cell receptor beta chain with its context. Its cognate antigen has yet to be identified. A much larger clone sits a single nucleotide away, making a read error possible. The CDR3 holds 15 amino acids from the cysteine to the phenylalanine. The DNA shown is the 45-base CDR3, in frame from base 1. The germline V gene yields SGHRS for CDR1 and YFSETQ for CDR2. V lost 1 base and J lost 4 bases; the stretch between them is 14 bases long. The method behind the library was multiplex PCR. Sequencing took place on an Illumina HiSeq 4000. To build TCR beta libraries, CDR3 regions were amplified by Arm-PCR using iRepertoire HTBI primers. Before sequencing, the PCR products underwent gel purification. Turning to the authors' computational methods: Across samples, 62 TRBV and 15 or so TRBJ segments were identified and used for gene usage analysis of CDR3 amino acid clonotypes. COPE and FqMerger were used to merge the filtered high-quality paired reads into contigs. BLAST was used to align contigs to the IMGT TRBV, TRBD and TRBJ reference genes, and CDR3 was defined following IMGT. Any clonotype with a frequency above 0.1% was classified as a highly expanded clone. Repertoire diversity was measured by Shannon entropy, and V-J evenness by the Gini coefficient. Clonotypes shared by more than one individual were considered public. TCRdb applied fastp at Q25 and MiXCR to the public reads, then kept only in-frame beta chains. One record per CDR3 amino acid sequence lists the most common genes and DNA. These V and J calls are TCRdb output, not the study's own analysis. The table for this sample lists around 450,000 distinct CDR3 sequences; about 15% of them were counted only once. The ten largest clones capture approximately 8% of the sample.

This sample stems from a study of regulatory T cells in long-lasting Graves disease (dated by TCRdb to about 2021). In the study overall: Patients with newly diagnosed Graves' disease had been on antithyroid drugs for under 3 months. Patients with persistent Graves' disease were compared with patients with newly diagnosed Graves' disease using TCR sequencing and RNA sequencing of peripheral blood. The study was registered as a clinical trial and conducted in China. A total of about 35 samples underwent TCR sequencing: about 13 from persistent and roughly 20 from newly diagnosed Graves' disease patients. General study outcomes and caveats: More public clonotypes were shared among persistent patients (2,741) than among newly diagnosed patients (over 900). Lower TCR Shannon entropy and fewer highly expanded clones were observed in persistent Graves' disease patients than in newly diagnosed patients, which suggested clonal expansion. The small sample size was acknowledged by the authors as a limitation that may reduce accuracy. Preferential use of TRBV28, TRBJ1-2 and TRBJ2-5 was observed in persistent disease, whereas TRBV20-1 and TRBJ2-1 were favored in newly diagnosed disease. Because the primary lesion, thyroid tissue, could not be accessed, the study looked at peripheral blood alone. Sequencing and analysis were limited to the TCR beta chain.

Explained via the paper, the time point label denotes: newly diagnosed GD, antithyroid drugs for less than 3 months. For both TCR sequencing and RNA sequencing, RNA was extracted from PBMCs using TRIzol. The diagnosis of Graves' disease was made according to American Thyroid Association guidelines. Patients were recruited from an endocrinology department in Xi'an, China. Each patient gave approximately 10 milliliters of peripheral blood, collected in an EDTA anticoagulant tube. Ficoll Paque Plus density gradient separation was used to isolate PBMCs, and no further T cell sorting was performed. An Agilent 2100 Bioanalyzer and agarose gel were used to check RNA quality, and a NanoDrop 2000 was used to measure RNA concentration. These same records also appear under a second study, on T cells in Graves' hyperthyroidism and ophthalmopathy. The second study also describes: Stable Graves' hyperthyroidism was defined as the absence of progression to ophthalmopathy over 18 months of follow-up. Hyperthyroidism patients were aged 18 to 65 years and newly diagnosed, with disease duration of less than 2 months. The study excluded patients with uncontrolled infections, other autoimmune diseases, pregnancy or lactation. Diagnoses were based on clinical symptoms, serum thyroxine and TRAb, thyroid ultrasound and orbital computed tomography. The TCR CDR3 was subjected to a first round of RT-PCR using the HTBI primer set and the Qiagen OneStep RT-PCR kit. Blood samples also contained most of the expanded thyroid clonotypes (frequency above 0.001), which suggests that blood repertoires may reflect thyroid immune responses. A 13 V-J signature model separated ophthalmopathy from stable hyperthyroidism, with approximately 86% sensitivity and about 81% specificity in cross-validation and 80%/75% in testing. In validation, progression to ophthalmopathy was predicted by the model with around 70% sensitivity and approximately 78% specificity, a median of approximately 7.1 months before onset. To identify distinguishing TCR V-J signatures, a discovery cohort of about 100 patients was used, comprising 40 to 45 with Graves' ophthalmopathy and under 60 with stable Graves' hyperthyroidism. An independent validation cohort of under 20 hyperthyroidism patients and more than 15 patients who later progressed to ophthalmopathy tested prospective prediction of ophthalmopathy. The roughly 100 discovery patients were randomly split 7:3 into training and test sets. Thyroid tissue and blood T-cell repertoires from several Graves' hyperthyroidism patients were also compared in the study. Following sampling, methimazole starting at 30 mg daily was given to hyperthyroidism patients, and high-dose intravenous methylprednisolone was given to ophthalmopathy patients. Libraries were constructed in a second round of multiplex PCR, after which size selection and purification were performed. The libraries were sequenced on an Illumina HiSeq2000 using paired-end 100 bp reads. Raw data were processed with SOAPnuke, discarding reads with adapters, uncalled bases, mean Phred below 15, or no exact constant-primer or identifier match. COPE v1.2.5 was used to merge high-quality paired reads, and clonotypes were defined as unique nucleotide sequences. MiTCR v1.1 was used to align clonotypes to the IMGT TRBV, TRBD and TRBJ reference segments. The analysis included only V-J combinations with a frequency above 0.0001, which together covered approximately 99% of the repertoires. The TCS score was defined as F50 (clonal expansion) divided by E x V (chaos), with BLOSUM62-based TCRdist calculated between CDR3 peptides within each V-J. Welch's t-statistics and random forest reduced fewer than 550 V-J features to 13, which were used in a naive Bayes classifier (R e1071). Sample size was not statistically predetermined, and blinding of investigators to group allocation was not performed. TCR Vbeta CDR3 sequencing of 120 to 150 peripheral blood samples (fewer than 45 ophthalmopathy, 75 or so hyperthyroidism and around 17 progressor patients) is reported in the paper.

The V and J genes are TRBV5-1 and TRBJ2-5, with no confident D gene call. The material was peripheral blood mononuclear cells (PBMCs), obtained at new diagnosis, from a patient treated with antithyroid drugs. This clonotype was sampled from a woman aged 35 to 49 with Graves disease. Donor details come from another sample of the same person, matched by shared clones. The CDR3 sequence is CASSLTSARGETQYF. The sequenced DNA: TGCGCCAGCAGCTTGACGTCAGCGAGAGGAGAGACCCAGTACTTC.